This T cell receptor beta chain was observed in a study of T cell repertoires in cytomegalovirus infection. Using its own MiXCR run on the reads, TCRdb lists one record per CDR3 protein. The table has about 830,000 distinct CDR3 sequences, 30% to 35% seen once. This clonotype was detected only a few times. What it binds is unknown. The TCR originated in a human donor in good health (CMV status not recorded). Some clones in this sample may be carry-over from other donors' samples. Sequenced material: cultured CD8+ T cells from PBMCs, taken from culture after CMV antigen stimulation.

CDR3 loop: CASSYEGYGVNTEAFF. CDR3 DNA sequence: TGTGCCAGCAGTTATGAGGGTTACGGGGTGAACACTGAAGCTTTCTTT. The chain joins TRBV6-5 to TRBJ1-1; D is uncertain. Germline lookup yields CDR1 MNHEY and CDR2 SVGAGI. The CDR3 consists of 16 residues. Trimming took 3 bases from V and 0 from J, leaving 14 bases between them.